The rows below give T cell receptor beta chains drawn from one sample of a study of blood T cell repertoires in COVID-19. The table came from immunoSEQ multiplex PCR; TCRdb's copy has only in-frame clones and leaves some out. The data hold 60,000 to 80,000 clones, with 84% observed a single time. Sequenced input: peripheral blood. The receptors stem from a man in his fifties or sixties with active COVID-19. Each CDR3 is given with its conserved first and last residue. D genes are given only for firm matches. A row's size may be missing; if present it is once, few, many or a size class.

V,J,D,length,size,CDR3,DNA
TRBV14,TRBJ2-7,NA,15,NA,CASSQGLDISYEQYF,TGTGCCAGCAGCCAGGGTCTGGACATCTCCTACGAGCAGTACTTC
TRBV2,TRBJ1-2,TRBD1,14,NA,CASVRDRGNGGYTF,TGTGCCAGTGTTCGGGACAGGGGGAACGGGGGCTACACCTTC
TRBV4-1,TRBJ1-1,TRBD1,16,NA,CASSQGTPGQGFAAFF,TGCGCCAGCAGCCAAGGGACTCCGGGACAGGGATTCGCAGCTTTCTTT
TRBV6-6,TRBJ1-2,NA,13,NA,CASSYLTAYGYTF,TGTGCCAGCAGCTATTTGACAGCCTATGGCTACACCTTC
TRBV3-1/TRBV3-2,TRBJ1-1,TRBD1,14,NA,CASSQAGQGAEAFF,TGTGCCAGCAGCCAAGCCGGGCAGGGGGCTGAAGCTTTCTTT
TRBV18,TRBJ2-1,TRBD2,16,once,CASSPLAGGGINEQFF,TGTGCCAGCTCACCACTGGCGGGCGGGGGAATTAATGAGCAGTTCTTC
TRBV29-1,TRBJ1-2,TRBD1,13,NA,CSVERQGGYGYTF,TGCAGCGTAGAAAGACAGGGGGGCTATGGCTACACCTTC
TRBV24-1,TRBJ2-3,TRBD2,15,once,CAANQSSGRADTQYF,TGTGCCGCAAATCAATCTAGCGGGAGGGCAGATACGCAGTATTTT
TRBV2,TRBJ1-2,NA,13,few,CASSETQGSGYTF,TGTGCCAGCAGTGAAACACAGGGCTCTGGCTACACCTTC
TRBV2,TRBJ2-5,TRBD1,13,NA,CASSGQGQETQYF,TGTGCCAGCAGTGGACAGGGACAAGAGACCCAGTACTTC
TRBV7-6,TRBJ1-1,NA,14,NA,CASSPLIGDTEAFF,TGTGCCAGCAGCCCGCTGATAGGGGACACTGAAGCTTTCTTT
TRBV4-2,TRBJ2-7,NA,17,few,CASSQVSKGQGTYEQYF,TGTGCCAGCAGCCAAGTCAGTAAGGGCCAGGGCACCTACGAGCAGTACTTC
TRBV3-1/TRBV3-2,TRBJ2-2,NA,16,NA,CASSQYRVRNTGELFF,TGTGCCAGCAGCCAGTACAGGGTTAGGAACACCGGGGAGCTGTTTTTT
TRBV13,TRBJ2-1,TRBD2,16,NA,CASSLGPSSGYNEQFF,TGTGCCAGCAGCTTGGGTCCTTCTAGCGGCTACAATGAGCAGTTCTTC
TRBV4-2,TRBJ1-6,TRBD1,15,once,CASSPPGQGHSPLHF,TGTGCCAGCAGCCCCCCAGGACAGGGGCATTCACCCCTCCACTTT
TRBV4-2,TRBJ1-2,TRBD1,18,NA,CASSQDWGQGALDDGYTF,TGTGCCAGCAGCCAAGATTGGGGACAGGGGGCGCTCGACGATGGCTACACCTTC
TRBV3-1/TRBV3-2,TRBJ2-7,NA,14,NA,CASSHRDTYYEQYF,TGTGCCAGCAGCCACCGGGACACTTACTACGAGCAGTACTTC
TRBV5-1,TRBJ2-1,NA,15,NA,CASTQAGLTYNEQFF,TGCGCCAGCACCCAAGCAGGTTTAACCTACAATGAGCAGTTCTTC
TRBV30,TRBJ2-7,NA,12,NA,CAWSSQGYEQYF,TGTGCCTGGAGTTCACAGGGTTACGAGCAGTACTTC
TRBV7-9,TRBJ2-7,TRBD2,15,NA,CASSQSAGGPYEQYF,TGTGCCAGCAGCCAATCGGCGGGAGGGCCGTACGAGCAGTACTTC
TRBV11-2,TRBJ1-6,TRBD1,14,NA,CASSPGQYNSPLHF,TGTGCCAGCAGCCCGGGACAGTATAATTCACCCCTCCACTTT
TRBV5-1,TRBJ2-5,NA,14,NA,CASSPNLGWETQYF,TGCGCCAGCAGCCCCAACCTCGGTTGGGAGACCCAGTACTTC
TRBV30,TRBJ1-5,NA,13,NA,CAWSVQGNQPQHF,TGTGCCTGGAGTGTCCAGGGCAATCAGCCCCAGCATTTT
TRBV7-9,TRBJ2-3,TRBD2,14,few,CASSLTTSVDTQYF,TGTGCCAGCAGCTTAACAACTAGCGTAGATACGCAGTATTTT
TRBV29-1,TRBJ1-1,TRBD1,13,NA,CSVARGANSEAFF,TGCAGCGTTGCCAGGGGGGCGAATTCTGAAGCTTTCTTT
TRBV25-1,TRBJ2-5,TRBD2,15,NA,CASSDGGIYQETQYF,TGTGCCAGCAGTGACGGGGGGATCTACCAAGAGACCCAGTACTTC
TRBV29-1,TRBJ1-5,NA,13,NA,CSVETGVGQPQHF,TGCAGCGTTGAAACGGGGGTAGGACAGCCCCAGCATTTT
TRBV4-1,TRBJ1-3,NA,17,NA,CASSRDFRRGTGNTIYF,TGCGCCAGCAGCCGAGATTTCCGGCGGGGGACTGGAAACACCATATATTTT
TRBV11-2,TRBJ2-3,NA,16,NA,CASSLYGGGHTDTQYF,TGTGCCAGCAGCTTATATGGGGGGGGACACACAGATACGCAGTATTTT
TRBV20-1,TRBJ2-2,TRBD2,15,NA,CSASSSGRNTGELFF,TGCAGTGCTAGTTCTAGCGGGAGGAACACCGGGGAGCTGTTTTTT
TRBV5-1,TRBJ2-7,NA,12,NA,CASSYGSYEQYF,TGCGCCAGCAGCTACGGGTCCTACGAGCAGTACTTC
TRBV24-1,TRBJ2-5,NA,12,NA,CATSAGGATQYF,TGTGCCACCAGTGCCGGGGGTGCGACCCAGTACTTC
TRBV9,TRBJ2-5,TRBD2,16,NA,CASSVGISGGAETQYF,TGTGCCAGCAGCGTAGGAATTAGCGGGGGGGCTGAGACCCAGTACTTC
TRBV29-1,TRBJ2-1,TRBD1,18,once,CSVEDPPDRVSAYNEQFF,TGCAGCGTTGAAGACCCCCCCGACAGGGTGAGCGCCTACAATGAGCAGTTCTTC
TRBV5-1,TRBJ2-3,NA,18,NA,CASSLSLRAGKWADTQYF,TGCGCCAGCAGCTTGAGCCTTAGGGCGGGAAAGTGGGCAGATACGCAGTATTTT
TRBV7-9,TRBJ1-2,NA,15,NA,CASSLAGGRDYGYTF,TGTGCCAGCAGCTTAGCCGGGGGGCGAGACTATGGCTACACCTTC
TRBV5-1,TRBJ2-3,TRBD2,16,once,CASSSWTSGKADTQYF,TGCGCCAGCAGCTCCTGGACTAGCGGGAAAGCGGATACGCAGTATTTT
TRBV30,TRBJ1-2,TRBD1,14,NA,CACTGTVILWGYTF,TGTGCCTGTACCGGGACAGTCATACTATGGGGCTACACCTTC
TRBV4-1,TRBJ2-3,NA,17,NA,CASSFPRGDASTDTQYF,TGCGCCAGCAGCTTCCCCCGCGGGGACGCTAGCACAGATACGCAGTATTTT
TRBV6-5,TRBJ1-1,TRBD1,15,NA,CASSSGQGGNTEAFF,TGTGCCAGCAGTTCGGGACAGGGGGGGAACACTGAAGCTTTCTTT
TRBV7-2,TRBJ2-3,NA,13,NA,CASSVLETDTQYF,TGTGCCAGCAGCGTACTTGAGACAGATACGCAGTATTTT
TRBV2,TRBJ2-7,TRBD2,14,NA,CASKWEGHGYEQYF,TGTGCCAGCAAATGGGAGGGGCACGGTTACGAGCAGTACTTC
TRBV27,TRBJ1-5,NA,17,once,CASSLSGGWGSNQPQHF,TGTGCCAGCAGTTTAAGCGGGGGTTGGGGCAGCAATCAGCCCCAGCATTTT
TRBV7-9,TRBJ2-7,NA,14,NA,CASSSGTVSYEQYF,TGTGCCAGCAGCTCCGGGACTGTCAGCTACGAGCAGTACTTC
TRBV5-6,TRBJ2-6,NA,16,NA,CASSLEKYSGADVLTF,TGTGCCAGCAGCTTGGAGAAATACTCTGGGGCCGACGTCCTGACTTTC
TRBV5-1,TRBJ1-5,NA,15,NA,CASSPDSPGNQPQHF,TGCGCCAGCAGCCCCGACTCACCCGGGAATCAGCCCCAGCATTTT
TRBV12-5,TRBJ1-5,NA,17,once,CASGLVIRPGINQPQHF,TGTGCTAGTGGTTTGGTAATTCGTCCAGGGATCAATCAGCCCCAGCATTTT
TRBV7-6,TRBJ2-5,NA,17,NA,CASSLGGGRTGGETQYF,TGTGCCAGCAGCTTAGGTGGCGGGCGCACAGGAGGGGAGACCCAGTACTTC
TRBV25-1,TRBJ1-2,NA,15,NA,CASSDRTGTPRGYTF,TGTGCCAGCAGTGATAGGACCGGGACACCAAGGGGCTACACCTTC